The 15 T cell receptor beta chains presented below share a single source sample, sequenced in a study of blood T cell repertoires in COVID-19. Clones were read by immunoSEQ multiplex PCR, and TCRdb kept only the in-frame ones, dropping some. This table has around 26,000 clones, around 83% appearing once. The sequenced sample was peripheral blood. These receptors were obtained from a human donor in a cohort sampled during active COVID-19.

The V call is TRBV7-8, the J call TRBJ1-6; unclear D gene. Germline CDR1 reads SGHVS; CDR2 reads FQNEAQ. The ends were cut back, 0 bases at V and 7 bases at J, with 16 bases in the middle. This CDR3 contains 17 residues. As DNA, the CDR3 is TGTGCCAGCAGCTTAGCGCATGGGAGATCGGGGAATTCACCCCTCCACTTT. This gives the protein CASSLAHGRSGNSPLHF.

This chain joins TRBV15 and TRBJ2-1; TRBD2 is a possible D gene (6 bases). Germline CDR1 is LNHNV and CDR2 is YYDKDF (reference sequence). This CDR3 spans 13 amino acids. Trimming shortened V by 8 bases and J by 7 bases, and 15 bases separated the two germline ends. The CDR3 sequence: CATETRGGNEQFF. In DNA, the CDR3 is TGTGCCACCGAAACCCGGGGAGGAAATGAGCAGTTCTTC.

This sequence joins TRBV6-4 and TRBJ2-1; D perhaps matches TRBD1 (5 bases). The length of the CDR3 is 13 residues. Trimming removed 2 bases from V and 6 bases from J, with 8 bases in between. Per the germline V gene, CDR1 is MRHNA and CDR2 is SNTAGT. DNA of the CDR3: TGTGCCAGCAGTGACCTTGACAGCAATGAGCAGTTCTTC. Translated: CASSDLDSNEQFF.

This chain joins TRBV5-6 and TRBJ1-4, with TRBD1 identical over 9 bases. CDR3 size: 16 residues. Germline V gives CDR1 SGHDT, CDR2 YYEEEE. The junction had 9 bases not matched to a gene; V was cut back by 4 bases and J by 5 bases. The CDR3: CASSLGFGTGNEKLFF. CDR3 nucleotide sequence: TGTGCCAGCAGCCTGGGTTTCGGGACAGGGAATGAAAAACTGTTTTTT.

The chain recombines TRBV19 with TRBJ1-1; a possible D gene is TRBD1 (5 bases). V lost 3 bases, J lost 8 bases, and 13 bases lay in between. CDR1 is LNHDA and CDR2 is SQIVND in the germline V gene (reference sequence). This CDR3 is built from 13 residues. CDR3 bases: TGTGCCAGTAGTATCGGGGCGGGGAGAGAAGCTTTCTTT. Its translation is CASSIGAGREAFF.

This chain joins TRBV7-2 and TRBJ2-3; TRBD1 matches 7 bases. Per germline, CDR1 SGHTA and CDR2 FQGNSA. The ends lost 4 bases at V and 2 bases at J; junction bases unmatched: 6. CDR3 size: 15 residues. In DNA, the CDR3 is TGTGCCAGCAGCTCCGACAGGGTCGCCACAGATACGCAGTATTTT. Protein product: CASSSDRVATDTQYF. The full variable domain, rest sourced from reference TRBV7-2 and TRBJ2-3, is GAGVSQSPSNKVTEKGKDVELRCDPISGHTALYWYRQSLGQGLEFLIYFQGNSAPDKSGLPSDRFSAERTGGSVSTLTIQRTQQEDSAVYLCASSSDRVATDTQYFGPGTRLTVL.

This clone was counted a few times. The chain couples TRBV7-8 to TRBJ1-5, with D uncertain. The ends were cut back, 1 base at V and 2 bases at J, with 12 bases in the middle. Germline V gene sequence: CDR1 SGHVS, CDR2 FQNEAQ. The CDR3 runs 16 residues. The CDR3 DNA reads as TGTGCCAGCAGCTTAGGTTCGGGATGGGGCAATCAGCCCCAGCATTTT. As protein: CASSLGSGWGNQPQHF.

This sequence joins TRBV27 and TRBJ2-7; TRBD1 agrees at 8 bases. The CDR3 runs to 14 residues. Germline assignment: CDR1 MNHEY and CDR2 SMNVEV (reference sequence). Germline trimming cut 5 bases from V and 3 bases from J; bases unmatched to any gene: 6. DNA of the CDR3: TGTGCCAGCAGTCCCTGGGACAGGAACTACGAGCAGTACTTC. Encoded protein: CASSPWDRNYEQYF.

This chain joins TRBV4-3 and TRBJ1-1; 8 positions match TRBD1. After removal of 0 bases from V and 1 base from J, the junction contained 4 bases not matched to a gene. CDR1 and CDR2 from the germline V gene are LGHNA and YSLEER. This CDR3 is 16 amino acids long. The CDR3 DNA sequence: TGCGCCAGCAGCCAAGATCTCGGGACAGGGAACACTGAAGCTTTCTTT. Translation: CASSQDLGTGNTEAFF.

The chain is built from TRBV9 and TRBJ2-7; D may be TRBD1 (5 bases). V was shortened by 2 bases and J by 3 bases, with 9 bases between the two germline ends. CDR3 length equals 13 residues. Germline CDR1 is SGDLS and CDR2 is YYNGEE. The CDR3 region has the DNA TGTGCCAGCAGCGTGGGTGACAGCTACGAGCAGTACTTC. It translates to CASSVGDSYEQYF.

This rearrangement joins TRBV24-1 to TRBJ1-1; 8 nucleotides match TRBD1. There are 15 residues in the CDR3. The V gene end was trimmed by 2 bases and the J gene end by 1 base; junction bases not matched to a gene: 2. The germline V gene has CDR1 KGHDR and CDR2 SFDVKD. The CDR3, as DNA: TGTGCCACCAGTGATTCGGGACAGGAGAACACTGAAGCTTTCTTT. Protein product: CATSDSGQENTEAFF.

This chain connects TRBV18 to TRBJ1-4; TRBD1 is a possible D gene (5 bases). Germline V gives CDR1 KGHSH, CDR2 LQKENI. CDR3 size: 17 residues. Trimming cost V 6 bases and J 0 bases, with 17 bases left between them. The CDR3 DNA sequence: TGTGCCAGCTCTCCCGCACGGGGGACTGCAACTAATGAAAAACTGTTTTTT. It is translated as CASSPARGTATNEKLFF.

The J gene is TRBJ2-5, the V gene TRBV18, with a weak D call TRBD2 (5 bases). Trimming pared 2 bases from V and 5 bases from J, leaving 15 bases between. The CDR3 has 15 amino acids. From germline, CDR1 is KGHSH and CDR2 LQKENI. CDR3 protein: CASSPSSSYMETQYF. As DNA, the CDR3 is TGTGCCAGCTCACCAAGTTCTAGCTATATGGAGACCCAGTACTTC.

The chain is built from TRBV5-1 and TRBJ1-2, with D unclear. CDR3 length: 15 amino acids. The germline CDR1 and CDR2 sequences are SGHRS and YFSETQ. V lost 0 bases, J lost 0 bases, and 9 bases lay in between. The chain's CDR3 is CASSLDVTPNYGYTF. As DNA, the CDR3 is TGCGCCAGCAGCTTGGACGTGACACCTAACTATGGCTACACCTTC.

The CDR3 loop is CASSLVSYNEQFF. The CDR3, as DNA: TGTGCCAGCAGTTTAGTCTCCTACAATGAGCAGTTCTTC. The chain recombines TRBV6-2 or TRBV6-3 with TRBJ2-1; the D is unclear. The CDR3 is 13 amino acids. V was clipped by 4 bases and J by 0 bases, with 4 bases between them. CDR1 is MNHEY, CDR2 SVGEGT, per germline.